A selection of T cell receptor beta chains follows, all from one sample in a study of T cell repertoires in cytomegalovirus infection. TCRdb ran MiXCR on the reads and lists one entry per CDR3 protein. The repertoire holds over 150,000 distinct CDR3 sequences, with about a sixth as singletons. Material for sequencing was CD8+ T cells from PBMCs. These receptors originate from a human donor in good health (CMV status not recorded). Some clones in this sample may be carry-over from other donors' samples. The CDR3 runs from the conserved cysteine through the conserved F or W. Fields, in order: D gene, clone size, V gene, J gene, CDR3 DNA, CDR3 protein. D genes are given only for firm matches. The listing skips clone size in some rows; elsewhere it reads once, few, many or a size class.

TRBD2	many	TRBV4-1	TRBJ2-7	TGCGCCAGCAGCGGGACTAGCGGCCCGGGGGAGCAGTACTTC	CASSGTSGPGEQYF
NA	NA	TRBV7-2	TRBJ1-6	TGTGCCAGCAGCGCCCGACAAGCGGGGGGTTCACCCCTCCACTTT	CASSARQAGGSPLHF
TRBD1	many	TRBV7-6	TRBJ1-1	TGTGCCAGCAGCTTGAGGAGGGGGCTCTGGGGCACTGAAGCTTTCTTT	CASSLRRGLWGTEAFF
NA	NA	TRBV7-9	TRBJ2-3	TGTGCCAGCAGGTCGACAGATACGCAGTATTTT	CASRSTDTQYF
NA	NA	TRBV6-5	TRBJ1-5	TGTGCCAGCAAAGAGGGGAATCAGCCCCAGCATTTT	CASKEGNQPQHF
TRBD1	NA	TRBV7-9	TRBJ1-2	TGTGCCAGCAGCTCTCGGACAGGGGACGGCCCGGATGGCTACACCTTC	CASSSRTGDGPDGYTF
TRBD1	few	TRBV28	TRBJ1-5	TGTGCCAGCAGTCATCTGGACAGGGGTGGTACCAATCAGCCCCAGCATTTT	CASSHLDRGGTNQPQHF
NA	few	TRBV23-1	TRBJ1-1	TGCGCTCAGAGAACCGCGGACACCCAGACAGGTTCAGCGGAACTTAACACTGAAGCTTTCTTT	CAQRTADTQTGSAELNTEAFF
NA	NA	TRBV12-3/TRBV12-4	TRBJ2-5	TGTGCCAGCAGTTTAAGCGGCTTCCAAGAGACCCAGTACTTC	CASSLSGFQETQYF
NA	NA	TRBV28	TRBJ2-4	TGTGCCAGCCAACCCCTGGCTTGGGACATTCAGTACTTC	CASQPLAWDIQYF
TRBD2	few	TRBV7-9	TRBJ2-7	TGTGCCAGCAGCCCCCGGGGGGACTCGAGCTCCTACGAGCAGTACTTC	CASSPRGDSSSYEQYF
TRBD2	many	TRBV4-2	TRBJ2-3	TGTGCCAGCAGCCCAATTACTAGCGGGGGGGCCGCGAATACGCAGTATTTT	CASSPITSGGAANTQYF
TRBD2	few	TRBV7-8	TRBJ2-7	TGTGCCAGCAGCCCTCGAGCGGGGAGAGGCAACGAGCAGTACTTC	CASSPRAGRGNEQYF
TRBD2	few	TRBV6-1	TRBJ2-1	TGTGCCAGCAGTGAATGGGGTTCGGCTAGCGGGGGGTACAATGAGCAGTTCTTC	CASSEWGSASGGYNEQFF
NA	once	TRBV6-2/TRBV6-3	TRBJ2-7	TGTGCCAGCAGTCCGCCTGACAGGCGTGAGGGATTCTACGAGCAGTACTTC	CASSPPDRREGFYEQYF
NA	NA	TRBV29-1	TRBJ2-7	TGCAGCGTTGTAGGCAACGGATACGAGCAGTACTTC	CSVVGNGYEQYF
NA	NA	TRBV7-9	TRBJ2-7	TGTGCCAGCAGCCCCGCCCGGGGCGCTACCTACGAGCAGTACTTC	CASSPARGATYEQYF
NA	few	TRBV7-9	TRBJ2-5	TGTGCCAGCAGGAGGGGGGACAGCCAAGAGACCCAGTACTTC	CASRRGDSQETQYF
NA	NA	TRBV6-6	TRBJ1-2	TGTGCCAGCAGTTACCCTAACTCTGCCTTCCCGGGGGGATTTAACTATGGCTACACCTTC	CASSYPNSAFPGGFNYGYTF
NA	few	TRBV7-2	TRBJ1-1	TGTGCCAGCAGCTTAGATCTCCCGACCCTGAGGACTGAAGCTTTCTTT	CASSLDLPTLRTEAFF
TRBD2	few	TRBV6-5	TRBJ2-3	TGTGCCAGCAGTTACTCCCGGACTAGCGGGGGAGATACGCAGTATTTT	CASSYSRTSGGDTQYF
NA	few	TRBV12-3/TRBV12-4	TRBJ1-5	TGTGCCAGCAGTTCCGGGCCGCATCAGCCCCAGCATTTT	CASSSGPHQPQHF
TRBD1	NA	TRBV7-2	TRBJ1-2	TGTGCCAGCAGCTTAGGCGTGGACAGGGAGGGAAAGATTTACACCTTC	CASSLGVDREGKIYTF
NA	NA	TRBV12-3/TRBV12-4	TRBJ2-5	TGTGCCAGCAGCCATCCCGACAGGAAAGAGACCCAGTACTTC	CASSHPDRKETQYF
NA	few	TRBV6-6	TRBJ1-1	TGTGCCAGCAGTTACCGGGGGATCAACACTGAAGCTTTCTTT	CASSYRGINTEAFF
TRBD1	few	TRBV12-3/TRBV12-4	TRBJ1-2	TGTGCCAGCAGTCCGACAGGGTTTAGAGGCTACACCTTC	CASSPTGFRGYTF
NA	NA	TRBV12-3/TRBV12-4	TRBJ1-1	TGTGCCAGCAGTCTTAGGACTGGGGAGGTTGACACTGAAGCTTTCTTT	CASSLRTGEVDTEAFF
TRBD1	NA	TRBV7-9	TRBJ2-4	TGTGCCAGCAGCTCGGACAGGGGGCAGGGAAACATTCAGTACTTC	CASSSDRGQGNIQYF
NA	NA	TRBV6-5	TRBJ2-7	TGTGCCAGCGGGAATACTGCCTACGAGCAGTACTTC	CASGNTAYEQYF
NA	few	TRBV7-2	TRBJ1-4	TGTGCCAGCAGCTTAGTGACACAAGGGAAACTGTTTTTT	CASSLVTQGKLFF
TRBD2	NA	TRBV28	TRBJ2-1	TGTGCCAGCAGCTCCTACACTAGCGGGCCCTACAATGAGCAGTTCTTC	CASSSYTSGPYNEQFF
NA	few	TRBV29-1	TRBJ1-1	TGCAGCGGGGGGAGAGAGGGCACTGAAGCTTTCTTT	CSGGREGTEAFF
TRBD1	NA	TRBV28	TRBJ2-7	TGTGCCAGCAGTTTGACCGGGACAGGGGTTCAGCAGTACTTC	CASSLTGTGVQQYF
NA	few	TRBV7-9	TRBJ2-7	TGTGCCAGCATCAATAGAGGCCTCGAGCAGTACTTC	CASINRGLEQYF
NA	few	TRBV4-1	TRBJ1-1	TGCGCCAGCAGCCACGCGAAGAACACTGAAGCTTTCTTT	CASSHAKNTEAFF
NA	NA	TRBV20-1	TRBJ1-2	TGCAGTGCTAGATACAGGGATCTCTATGGCTACACCTTC	CSARYRDLYGYTF
NA	NA	TRBV7-2	TRBJ1-5	TGTGCCAGCAGCTCTTCCAGGGAGGTGGGCAATCAGCCCCAGCATTTT	CASSSSREVGNQPQHF
TRBD2	few	TRBV7-2	TRBJ2-3	TGTGCCAGCAGCTTAGGGACTAGCGGGGCGTTCCGTGATACGCAGTATTTT	CASSLGTSGAFRDTQYF
TRBD1	few	TRBV20-1	TRBJ1-2	TGCAGTGCCCCAGGGGGCCCCTATGGCTACACCTTC	CSAPGGPYGYTF
NA	few	TRBV2	TRBJ1-3	TGTGCCAGCCCTTCGGGGGCCTCTGGAAACACCATATATTTT	CASPSGASGNTIYF